The clone carrying this T cell receptor (beta chain) has only one observation. Its antigen is undetermined. Extracted RNA was reverse transcribed, and the resulting cDNA served as sequencing template. Some clones are missing from TCRdb's copy, which holds only in-frame ones; the method was immunoSEQ multiplex PCR. In the table there are about 150,000 clones, under 60% of which are singletons. V shed 1 base and J shed 5 bases, with 6 bases lying between them. The germline V gene encodes CDR1 SGHTA and CDR2 FQGNSA. This CDR3 has 14 residues. This record comes from a study of CD8+ T cells in alopecia areata. The overall study: Patients in the treated group were given tofacitinib by mouth, 5 to 10 mg twice a day.

Notes on the study in general: Across lesional scalp, and particularly alopecia totalis/universalis, clonality surpassed that of normal scalp.

Sorting of PBMCs yielded the CD4+ and CD8+ T cells. The source of this sequence is a human donor with alopecia areata. V gene TRBV7-2 combines with J gene TRBJ1-6; no firm D call. The sequencing used CD8+ T cells sorted from blood, collected at week 0. The CDR3 sequence: CASSLVGNNSPLHF. CDR3 coding DNA: TGTGCCAGCAGCTTAGTAGGGAATAATTCACCCCTCCACTTT.